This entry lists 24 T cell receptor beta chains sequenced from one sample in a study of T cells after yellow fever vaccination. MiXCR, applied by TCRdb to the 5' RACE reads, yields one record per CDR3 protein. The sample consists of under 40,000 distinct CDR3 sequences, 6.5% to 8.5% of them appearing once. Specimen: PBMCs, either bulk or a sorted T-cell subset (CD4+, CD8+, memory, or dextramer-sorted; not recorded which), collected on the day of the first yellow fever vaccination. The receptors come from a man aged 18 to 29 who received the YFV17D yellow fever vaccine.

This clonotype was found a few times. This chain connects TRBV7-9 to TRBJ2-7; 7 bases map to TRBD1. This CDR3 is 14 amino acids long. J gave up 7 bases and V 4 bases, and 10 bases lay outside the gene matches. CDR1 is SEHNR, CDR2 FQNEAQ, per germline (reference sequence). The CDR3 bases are TGTGCCAGCAGCTCCTTGACAGGGTCAGGGGAGCAGTACGTC. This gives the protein CASSSLTGSGEQYV.

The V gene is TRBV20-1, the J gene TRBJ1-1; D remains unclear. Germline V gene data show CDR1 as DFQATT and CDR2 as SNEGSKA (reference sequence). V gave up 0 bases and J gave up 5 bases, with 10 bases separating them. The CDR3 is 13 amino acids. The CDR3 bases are TGCAGTGCTAGAGAGGGCCTGTTAACTGAAGCTTTCTTT. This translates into CSAREGLLTEAFF.

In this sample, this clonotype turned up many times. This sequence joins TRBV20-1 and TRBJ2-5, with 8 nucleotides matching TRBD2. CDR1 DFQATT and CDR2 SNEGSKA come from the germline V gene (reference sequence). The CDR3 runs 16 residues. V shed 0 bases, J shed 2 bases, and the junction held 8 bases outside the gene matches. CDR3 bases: TGCAGTGCTAGAGATCAGGTGACTAGCGCGCAAGAGACCCAGTACTTC. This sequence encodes CSARDQVTSAQETQYF.

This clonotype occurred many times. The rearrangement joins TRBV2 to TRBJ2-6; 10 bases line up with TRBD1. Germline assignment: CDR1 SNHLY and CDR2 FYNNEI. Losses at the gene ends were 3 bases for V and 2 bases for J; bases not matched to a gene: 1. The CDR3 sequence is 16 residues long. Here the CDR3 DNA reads TGTGCCAGCAGTGAGGGACAGGGGCCTGGGGCCAACGTCCTGACTTTC. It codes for CASSEGQGPGANVLTF.

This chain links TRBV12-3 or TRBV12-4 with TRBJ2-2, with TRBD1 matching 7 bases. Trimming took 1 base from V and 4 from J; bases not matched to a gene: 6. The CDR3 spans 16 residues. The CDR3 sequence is CASSLVHRGGTGELFF. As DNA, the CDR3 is TGTGCCAGCAGTTTAGTCCACAGGGGCGGCACCGGGGAGCTGTTTTTT.

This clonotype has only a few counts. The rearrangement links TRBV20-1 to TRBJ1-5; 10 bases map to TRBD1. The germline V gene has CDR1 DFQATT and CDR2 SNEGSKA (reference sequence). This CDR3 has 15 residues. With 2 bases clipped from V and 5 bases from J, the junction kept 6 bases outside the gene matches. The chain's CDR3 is CSARSRQGAYQPQHF. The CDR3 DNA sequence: TGCAGTGCTAGATCTAGACAGGGGGCCTATCAGCCCCAGCATTTT.

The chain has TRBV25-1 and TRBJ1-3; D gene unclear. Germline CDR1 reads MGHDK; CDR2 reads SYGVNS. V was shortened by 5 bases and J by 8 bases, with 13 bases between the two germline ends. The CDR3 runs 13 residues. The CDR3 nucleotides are TGTGCCAGCAGTCACCCCTGGGATTACACCATATATTTT. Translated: CASSHPWDYTIYF. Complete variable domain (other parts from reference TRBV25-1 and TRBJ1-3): EADIYQTPRYLVIGTGKKITLECSQTMGHDKMYWYQQDPGMELHLIHYSYGVNSTEKGDLSSESTVSRIRTEHFPLTLESARPSHTSQYLCASSHPWDYTIYFGEGSWLTVV.

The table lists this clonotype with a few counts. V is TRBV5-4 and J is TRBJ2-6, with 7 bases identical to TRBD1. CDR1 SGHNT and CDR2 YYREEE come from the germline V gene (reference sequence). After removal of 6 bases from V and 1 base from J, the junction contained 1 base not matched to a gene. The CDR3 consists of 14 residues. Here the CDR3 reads CASNRGSGANVLTF. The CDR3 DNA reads TGTGCCAGCAACAGGGGTTCTGGGGCCAACGTCCTGACTTTC.

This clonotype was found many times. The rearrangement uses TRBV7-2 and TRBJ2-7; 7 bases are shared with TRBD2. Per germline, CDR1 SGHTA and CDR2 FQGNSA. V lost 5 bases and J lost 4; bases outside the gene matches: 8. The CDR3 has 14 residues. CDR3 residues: CASSPRDYKYEQYF. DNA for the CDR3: TGTGCCAGCAGCCCCCGGGACTATAAATACGAGCAGTACTTC.

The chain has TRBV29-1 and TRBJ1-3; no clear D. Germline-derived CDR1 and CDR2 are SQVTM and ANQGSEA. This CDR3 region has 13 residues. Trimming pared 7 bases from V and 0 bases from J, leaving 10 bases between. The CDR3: CSAQALSGNTIYF. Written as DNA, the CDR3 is TGCAGCGCCCAGGCCCTCTCTGGAAACACCATATATTTT.

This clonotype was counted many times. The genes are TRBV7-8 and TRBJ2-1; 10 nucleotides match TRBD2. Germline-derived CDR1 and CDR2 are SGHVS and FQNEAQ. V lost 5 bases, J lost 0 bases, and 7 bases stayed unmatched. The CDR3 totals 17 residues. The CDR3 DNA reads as TGTGCCAGCAGCCCTAGCGGGGGCACTACCTCCTACAATGAGCAGTTCTTC. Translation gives CASSPSGGTTSYNEQFF.

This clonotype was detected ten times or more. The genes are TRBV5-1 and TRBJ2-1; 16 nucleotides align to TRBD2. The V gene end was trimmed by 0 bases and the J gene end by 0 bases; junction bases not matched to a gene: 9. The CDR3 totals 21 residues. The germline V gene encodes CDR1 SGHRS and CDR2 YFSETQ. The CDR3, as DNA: TGCGCCAGCAGCTTGGAGGGACTAGCGGGGGGGTTCGAAAGCTCCTACAATGAGCAGTTCTTC. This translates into CASSLEGLAGGFESSYNEQFF. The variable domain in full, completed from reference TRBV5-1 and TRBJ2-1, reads KAGVTQTPRYLIKTRGQQVTLSCSPISGHRSVSWYQQTPGQGLQFLFEYFSETQRNKGNFPGRFSGRQFSNSRSEMNVSTLELGDSALYLCASSLEGLAGGFESSYNEQFFGPGTRLTVL.

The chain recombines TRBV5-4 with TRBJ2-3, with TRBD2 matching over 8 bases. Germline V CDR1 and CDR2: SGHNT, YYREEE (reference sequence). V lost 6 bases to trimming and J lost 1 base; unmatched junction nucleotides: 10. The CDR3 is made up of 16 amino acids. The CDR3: CASTQGMRGGTDTQYF. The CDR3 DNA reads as TGTGCCAGCACTCAAGGGATGCGGGGGGGCACAGATACGCAGTATTTT.

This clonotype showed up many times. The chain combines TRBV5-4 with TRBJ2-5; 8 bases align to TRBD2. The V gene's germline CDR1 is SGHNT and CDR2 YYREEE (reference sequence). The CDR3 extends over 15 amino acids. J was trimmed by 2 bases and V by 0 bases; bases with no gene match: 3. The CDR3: CASSLATSGQETQYF. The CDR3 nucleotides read TGTGCCAGCAGCTTGGCTACTAGCGGACAAGAGACCCAGTACTTC.

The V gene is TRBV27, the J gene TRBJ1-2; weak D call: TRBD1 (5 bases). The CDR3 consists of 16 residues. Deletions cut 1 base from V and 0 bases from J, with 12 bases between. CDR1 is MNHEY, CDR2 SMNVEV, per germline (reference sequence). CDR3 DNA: TGTGCCAGCAGTTTATTAGGTGGAGGGGCTAACTATGGCTACACCTTC. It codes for CASSLLGGGANYGYTF.

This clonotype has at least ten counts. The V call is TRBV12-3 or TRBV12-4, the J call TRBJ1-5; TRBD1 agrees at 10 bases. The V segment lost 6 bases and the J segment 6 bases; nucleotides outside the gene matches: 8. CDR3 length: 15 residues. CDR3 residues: CASSPKGQGVQPQHF. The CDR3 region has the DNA TGTGCCAGCAGCCCCAAAGGACAGGGGGTTCAGCCCCAGCATTTT.

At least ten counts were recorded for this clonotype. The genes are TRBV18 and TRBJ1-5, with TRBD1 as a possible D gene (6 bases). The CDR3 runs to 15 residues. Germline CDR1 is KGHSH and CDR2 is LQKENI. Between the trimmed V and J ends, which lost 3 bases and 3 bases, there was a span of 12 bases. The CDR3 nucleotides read TGTGCCAGCTCACCGTCGACAGGATTCAATCAGCCCCAGCATTTT. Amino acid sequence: CASSPSTGFNQPQHF.

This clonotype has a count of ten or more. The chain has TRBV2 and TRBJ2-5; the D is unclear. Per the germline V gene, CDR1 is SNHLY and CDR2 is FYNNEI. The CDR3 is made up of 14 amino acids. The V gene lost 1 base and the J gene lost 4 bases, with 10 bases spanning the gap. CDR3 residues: CASSEVGWAETQYF. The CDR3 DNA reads TGTGCCAGCAGTGAAGTCGGCTGGGCAGAGACCCAGTACTTC.

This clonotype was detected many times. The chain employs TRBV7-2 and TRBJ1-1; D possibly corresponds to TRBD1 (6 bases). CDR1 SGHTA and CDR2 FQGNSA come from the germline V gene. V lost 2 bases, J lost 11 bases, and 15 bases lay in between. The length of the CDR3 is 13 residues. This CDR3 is CASSLPGGRRAFF. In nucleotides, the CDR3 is TGTGCCAGCAGCTTACCGGGGGGCAGGCGGGCTTTCTTT.

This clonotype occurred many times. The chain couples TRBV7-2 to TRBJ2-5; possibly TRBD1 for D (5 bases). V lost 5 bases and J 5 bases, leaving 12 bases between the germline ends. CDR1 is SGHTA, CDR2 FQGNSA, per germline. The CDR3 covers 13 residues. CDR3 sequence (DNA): TGTGCCAGCAGCATAAGGGGTAGGGAGACCCAGTACTTC. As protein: CASSIRGRETQYF.

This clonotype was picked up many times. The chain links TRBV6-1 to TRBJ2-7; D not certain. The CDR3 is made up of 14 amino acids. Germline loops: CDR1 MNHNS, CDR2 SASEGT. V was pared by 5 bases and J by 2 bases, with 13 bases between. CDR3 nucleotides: TGTGCCAGCAGTCCCCCCCGGCCCCCCTACGAGCAGTACGTC. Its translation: CASSPPRPPYEQYV.

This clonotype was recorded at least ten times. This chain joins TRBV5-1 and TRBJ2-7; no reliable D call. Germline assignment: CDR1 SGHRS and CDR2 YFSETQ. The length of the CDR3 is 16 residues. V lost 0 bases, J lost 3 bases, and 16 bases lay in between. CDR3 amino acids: CASSLGPGKSIYEQYF. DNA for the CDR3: TGCGCCAGCAGCTTGGGCCCGGGCAAAAGCATCTACGAGCAGTACTTC. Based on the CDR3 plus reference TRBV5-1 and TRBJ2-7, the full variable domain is KAGVTQTPRYLIKTRGQQVTLSCSPISGHRSVSWYQQTPGQGLQFLFEYFSETQRNKGNFPGRFSGRQFSNSRSEMNVSTLELGDSALYLCASSLGPGKSIYEQYFGPGTRLTVT.

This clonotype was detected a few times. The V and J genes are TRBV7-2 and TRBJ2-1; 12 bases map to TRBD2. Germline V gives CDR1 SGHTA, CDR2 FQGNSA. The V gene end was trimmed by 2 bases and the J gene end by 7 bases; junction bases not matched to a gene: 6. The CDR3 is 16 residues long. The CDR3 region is CASSLIPSGGANEQFF. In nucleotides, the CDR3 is TGTGCCAGCAGCTTAATTCCTAGCGGGGGGGCTAATGAGCAGTTCTTC.

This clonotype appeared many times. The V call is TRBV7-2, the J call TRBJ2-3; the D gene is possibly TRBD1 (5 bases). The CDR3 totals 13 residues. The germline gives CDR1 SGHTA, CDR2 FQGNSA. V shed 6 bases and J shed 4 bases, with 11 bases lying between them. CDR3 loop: CASSLWGSDTQYF. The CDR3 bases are TGTGCCAGCAGTCTTTGGGGCTCAGATACGCAGTATTTT.